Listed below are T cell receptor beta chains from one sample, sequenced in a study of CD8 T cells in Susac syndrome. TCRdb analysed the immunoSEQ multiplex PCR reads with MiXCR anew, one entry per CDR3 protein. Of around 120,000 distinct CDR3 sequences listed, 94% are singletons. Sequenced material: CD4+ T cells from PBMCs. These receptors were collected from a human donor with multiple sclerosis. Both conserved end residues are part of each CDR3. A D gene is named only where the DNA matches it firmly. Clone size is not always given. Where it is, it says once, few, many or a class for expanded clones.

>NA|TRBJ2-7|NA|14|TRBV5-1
CASSPGRAPYEQYF
TGCGCCAGCAGCCCCGGGAGAGCCCCCTACGAGCAGTACTTC
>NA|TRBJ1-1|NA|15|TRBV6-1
CASTLGEARNTEAFF
TGTGCCAGCACTCTCGGAGAGGCTAGGAACACTGAAGCTTTCTTT
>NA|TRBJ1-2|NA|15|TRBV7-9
CASSLGGRFNYGYTF
TGTGCCAGCAGCTTAGGGGGACGGTTTAACTATGGCTACACCTTC
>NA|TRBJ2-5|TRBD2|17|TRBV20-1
CSARDSGAGGSYETQYF
TGCAGTGCTAGAGATAGTGGGGCAGGCGGGAGCTATGAGACCCAGTACTTC
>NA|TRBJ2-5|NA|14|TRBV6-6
CASRVRDRQETQYF
TGTGCCAGCAGAGTCCGAGACAGACAAGAGACCCAGTACTTC
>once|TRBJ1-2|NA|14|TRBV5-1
CASSLEPTNYGYTF
TGCGCCAGCAGCTTAGAACCGACTAACTATGGCTACACCTTC
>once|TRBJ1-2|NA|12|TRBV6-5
CASTNRRDGYTF
TGTGCCAGCACCAATCGGAGGGATGGCTACACCTTC
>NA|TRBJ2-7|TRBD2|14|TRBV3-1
CASSRLAGEKEQYF
TGTGCCAGCAGCCGACTAGCGGGAGAGAAAGAGCAGTACTTC
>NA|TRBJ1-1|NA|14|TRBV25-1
CASSTTGMNTEAFF
TGTGCCAGCAGTACAACGGGCATGAACACTGAAGCTTTCTTT
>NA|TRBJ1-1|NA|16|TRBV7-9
CASHRLGGALNTEAFF
TGTGCCAGCCATCGGCTTGGAGGGGCATTGAACACTGAAGCTTTCTTT
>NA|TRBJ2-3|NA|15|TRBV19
CASSGENGRTDTQYF
TGTGCCAGTAGTGGAGAGAACGGACGCACAGATACGCAGTATTTT
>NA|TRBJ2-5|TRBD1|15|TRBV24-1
CATSEGRQGMETQYF
TGTGCCACCAGTGAAGGACGACAGGGGATGGAGACCCAGTACTTC
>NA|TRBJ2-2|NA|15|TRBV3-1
CASSSTGGRPGELFF
TGTGCCAGCAGCTCAACAGGAGGCCGTCCCGGGGAGCTGTTTTTT
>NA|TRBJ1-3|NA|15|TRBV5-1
CASKWDLSSGNTIYF
TGCGCCAGCAAATGGGACCTTTCCTCTGGAAACACCATATATTTT
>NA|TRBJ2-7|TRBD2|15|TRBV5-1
CASSYGTSGSYEQYF
TGCGCCAGCAGCTACGGGACTAGCGGATCCTACGAGCAGTACTTC
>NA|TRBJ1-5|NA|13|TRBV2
CASSVEGVQPQHF
TGTGCCAGCAGTGTAGAAGGGGTTCAGCCCCAGCATTTT
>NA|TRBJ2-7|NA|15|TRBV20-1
CSASPIDRDNYEQYF
TGCAGTGCTTCACCAATAGACCGGGACAACTACGAGCAGTACTTC
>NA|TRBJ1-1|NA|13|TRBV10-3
CAISVAGNTEAFF
TGTGCCATCAGTGTTGCAGGGAACACTGAAGCTTTCTTT
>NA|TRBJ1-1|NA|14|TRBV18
CASSPQELYHEAFF
TGTGCCAGCTCACCACAGGAGCTGTACCATGAAGCTTTCTTT
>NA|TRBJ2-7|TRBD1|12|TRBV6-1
CASSVQGYEQYF
TGTGCCAGCAGTGTACAGGGGTACGAGCAGTACTTC
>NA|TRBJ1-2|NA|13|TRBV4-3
CASSQEGGYGYTF
TGTGCCAGCAGCCAAGAGGGGGGCTATGGCTACACCTTC
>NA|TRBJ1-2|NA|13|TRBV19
CASNPTDAYGYTF
TGTGCCAGCAACCCGACAGACGCCTATGGCTACACCTTC
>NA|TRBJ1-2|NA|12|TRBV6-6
CASSQGTYGYTF
TGTGCCAGCAGTCAGGGGACATATGGCTACACCTTC
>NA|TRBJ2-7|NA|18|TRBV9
CASSVLKPFRAPGDEQYF
TGTGCCAGCAGCGTACTCAAACCCTTTCGGGCTCCGGGGGACGAGCAGTACTTC
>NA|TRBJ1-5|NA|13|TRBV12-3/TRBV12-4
CASEAGRGQPQHF
TGTGCCAGCGAGGCGGGGAGGGGTCAGCCCCAGCATTTT
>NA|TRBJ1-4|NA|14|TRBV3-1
CASSQDRHNEKLFF
TGTGCCAGCAGCCAAGATCGACATAATGAAAAACTGTTTTTT